This T cell receptor beta chain is drawn from a study of CD8+ T cells in alopecia areata. Study-level information: Patients in the treated group were given tofacitinib by mouth, 5 to 10 mg twice a day.

Regarding the study as a whole: With tofacitinib ongoing, many expanded lesional clones persisted in both scalp and blood. Tofacitinib produced a significant decrease in scalp clonality and in expanded CD8+ clones among the top 100.

Treatment given: oral pan-JAK inhibitor, 5-10 mg twice daily. cDNA prepared by RNA extraction and subsequent reverse transcription served as the template for sequencing. Profiling relied on immunoSEQ multiplex PCR, and the TCRdb table lists in-frame clones only, not all of them. The table lists 80,000 to 95,000 clones, around 40% of them singletons. CDR3 length: 16 amino acids. The V gene lost 7 bases and the J gene lost 2 bases, with 22 bases spanning the gap. From germline, CDR1 is SGHRS and CDR2 YFSETQ. As regards this clone: Its antigen is unknown.

This chain uses TRBV5-1 with TRBJ2-7; D is perhaps TRBD1 (6 bases). This TCR derives from a human donor with alopecia areata. Sample: CD8+ T cells sorted from blood, taken at week 24, from a patient treated with tofacitinib. CDR3 loop: CASYGGPDSHPYEQYF. The CDR3 DNA sequence: TGCGCCAGCTATGGAGGACCGGACAGCCACCCCTACGAGCAGTACTTC.